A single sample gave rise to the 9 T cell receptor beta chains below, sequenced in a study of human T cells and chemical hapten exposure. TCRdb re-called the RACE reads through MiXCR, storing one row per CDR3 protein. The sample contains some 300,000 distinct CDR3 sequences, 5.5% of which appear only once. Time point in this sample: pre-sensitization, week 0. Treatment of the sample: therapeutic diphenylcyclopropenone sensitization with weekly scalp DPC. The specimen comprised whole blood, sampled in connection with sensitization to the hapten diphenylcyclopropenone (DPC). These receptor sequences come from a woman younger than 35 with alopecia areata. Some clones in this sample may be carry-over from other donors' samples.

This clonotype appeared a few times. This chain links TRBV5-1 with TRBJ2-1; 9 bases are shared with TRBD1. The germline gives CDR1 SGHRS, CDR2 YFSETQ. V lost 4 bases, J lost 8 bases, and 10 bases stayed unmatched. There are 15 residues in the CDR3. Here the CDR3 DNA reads TGCGCCAGCAGCGCCCGGGACAGGGTAGTAGATGAGCAGTTCTTC. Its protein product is CASSARDRVVDEQFF.

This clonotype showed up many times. Here the CDR3 DNA reads TGCAGTGCTAGACTAGCCCCGGGACTAGCGGGCGGGGAACCCGAGACCCAGTACTTC. It translates to CSARLAPGLAGGEPETQYF. The chain combines TRBV20-1 with TRBJ2-5; TRBD2 agrees at 12 bases. The length of the CDR3 is 19 residues. Germline CDR1 is DFQATT and CDR2 is SNEGSKA (reference sequence). The J segment lost 5 bases and the V segment lost 2 bases, leaving 18 bases of the junction unmatched.

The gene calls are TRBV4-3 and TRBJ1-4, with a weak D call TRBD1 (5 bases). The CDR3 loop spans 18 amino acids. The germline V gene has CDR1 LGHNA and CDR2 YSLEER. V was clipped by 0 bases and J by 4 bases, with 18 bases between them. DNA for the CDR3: TGCGCCAGCAGCCAAGATACGGTCGGGGGAGAAGTTAATGAAAAACTGTTTTTT. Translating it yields CASSQDTVGGEVNEKLFF.

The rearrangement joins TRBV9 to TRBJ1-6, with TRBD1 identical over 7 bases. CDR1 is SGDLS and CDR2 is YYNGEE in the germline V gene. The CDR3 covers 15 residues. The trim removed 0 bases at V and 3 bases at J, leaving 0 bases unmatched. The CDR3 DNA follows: TGTGCCAGCAGCGTAGGGACAGGCTATAATTCACCCCTCCACTTT. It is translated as CASSVGTGYNSPLHF.

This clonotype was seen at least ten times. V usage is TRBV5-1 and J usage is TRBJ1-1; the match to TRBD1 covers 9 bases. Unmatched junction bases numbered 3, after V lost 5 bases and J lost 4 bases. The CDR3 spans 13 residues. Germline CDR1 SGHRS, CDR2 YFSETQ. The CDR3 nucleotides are TGCGCCAGCAGATTGACAGGGGGCACTGAAGCTTTCTTT. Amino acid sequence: CASRLTGGTEAFF.

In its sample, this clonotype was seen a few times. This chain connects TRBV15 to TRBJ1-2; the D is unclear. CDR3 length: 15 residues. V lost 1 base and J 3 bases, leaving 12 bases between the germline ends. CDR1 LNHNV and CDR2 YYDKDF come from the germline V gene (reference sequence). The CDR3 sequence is CATSRAPTEYYGYTF. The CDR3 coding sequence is TGTGCCACCAGCAGAGCCCCGACGGAATACTATGGCTACACCTTC. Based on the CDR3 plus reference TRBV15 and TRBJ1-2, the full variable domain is DAMVIQNPRYQVTQFGKPVTLSCSQTLNHNVMYWYQQKSSQAPKLLFHYYDKDFNNEADTPDNFQSRRPNTSFCFLDIRSPGLGDTAMYLCATSRAPTEYYGYTFGSGTRLTVV.

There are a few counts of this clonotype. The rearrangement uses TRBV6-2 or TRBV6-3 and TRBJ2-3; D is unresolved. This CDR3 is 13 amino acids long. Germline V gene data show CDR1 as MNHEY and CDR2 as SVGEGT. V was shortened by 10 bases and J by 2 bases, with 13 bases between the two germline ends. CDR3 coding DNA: TGTGCCACCTTAATACCCCCCACAGATACGCAGTATTTT. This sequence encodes CATLIPPTDTQYF.

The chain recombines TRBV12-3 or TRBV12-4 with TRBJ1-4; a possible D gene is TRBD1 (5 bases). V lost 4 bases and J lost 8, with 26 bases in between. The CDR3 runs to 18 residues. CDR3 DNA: TGTGCCAGCAGTTCCACTTTCGCCAGGGCGTCGGCAGACGAAAAACTGTTTTTT. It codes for CASSSTFARASADEKLFF.

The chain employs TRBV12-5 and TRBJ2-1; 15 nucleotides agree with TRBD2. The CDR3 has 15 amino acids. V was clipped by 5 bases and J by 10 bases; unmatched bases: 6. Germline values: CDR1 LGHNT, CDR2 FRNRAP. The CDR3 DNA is TGTGCTAGTGGTACCGGACTAGCGGGGGGGTCCGAGCAGTTCTTC. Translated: CASGTGLAGGSEQFF.